The 29 T cell receptor beta chains below all came from one sample that was sequenced in a study of blood T cell repertoires in COVID-19. Some clones are missing from TCRdb's copy, which holds only in-frame ones; the method was immunoSEQ multiplex PCR. The data hold about 130,000 clones, with 79% observed a single time. The sample consisted of peripheral blood. The receptors originated from an older woman with COVID-19, enrolled during active disease.

The chain links TRBV7-9 to TRBJ1-5; 8 bases are shared with TRBD1. The germline V gene encodes CDR1 SEHNR and CDR2 FQNEAQ (reference sequence). CDR3 length equals 17 residues. J was trimmed by 6 bases and V by 1 base; bases with no gene match: 11. The CDR3 bases are TGTGCCAGCAGCTTAGAAGATAGGACAGGGTTTGCTCAGCCCCAGCATTTT. It is translated as CASSLEDRTGFAQPQHF.

The chain has TRBV5-4 and TRBJ2-3, with D perhaps matching TRBD2 (6 bases). This CDR3 spans 16 amino acids. V lost 0 bases and J 0 bases, leaving 11 bases between the germline ends. CDR1 SGHNT and CDR2 YYREEE come from the germline V gene (reference sequence). CDR3 in amino acids: CASSLGDFSSTDTQYF. The CDR3 bases are TGTGCCAGCAGCTTGGGGGACTTCTCTAGCACAGATACGCAGTATTTT. Full variable domain (outside the CDR3, taken from reference TRBV5-4 and TRBJ2-3): ETGVTQSPTHLIKTRGQQVTLRCSSQSGHNTVSWYQQALGQGPQFIFQYYREEENGRGNFPPRFSGLQFPNYSSELNVNALELDDSALYLCASSLGDFSSTDTQYFGPGTRLTVL.

The V gene is TRBV5-4, the J gene TRBJ2-2, with D possibly TRBD2 on 5 matching bases. The V end was cut by 4 bases, the J end by 1 base, with 17 bases between. Germline values: CDR1 SGHNT, CDR2 YYREEE (reference sequence). There are 17 residues in the CDR3. CDR3: CASSPRTVGGNTGELFF. The CDR3 DNA is TGTGCCAGCAGCCCTAGGACTGTCGGAGGGAACACCGGGGAGCTGTTTTTT. Complete variable domain (other parts from reference TRBV5-4 and TRBJ2-2): ETGVTQSPTHLIKTRGQQVTLRCSSQSGHNTVSWYQQALGQGPQFIFQYYREEENGRGNFPPRFSGLQFPNYSSELNVNALELDDSALYLCASSPRTVGGNTGELFFGEGSRLTVL.

This chain connects TRBV19 to TRBJ1-5; the D gene is possibly TRBD1 (5 bases). Germline loops: CDR1 LNHDA, CDR2 SQIVND (reference sequence). This CDR3 has 14 amino acids. Deletions cut 3 bases from V and 4 bases from J, with 10 bases between. This CDR3 is CASSISAGNQPQHF. In DNA, the CDR3 is TGTGCCAGTAGTATTTCGGCAGGGAATCAGCCCCAGCATTTT.

The rearrangement links TRBV5-6 to TRBJ1-2, with a possible D match to TRBD1 (6 bases). This CDR3 comprises 15 residues. The germline CDR1 and CDR2 sequences are SGHDT and YYEEEE. V lost 4 bases and J 6 bases, leaving 19 bases between the germline ends. CDR3 in DNA: TGTGCCAGCAGCCTTAAACAGGGAATTGGTGATGGCTACACCTTC. The encoded protein is CASSLKQGIGDGYTF.

This clone showed up just once. The genes are TRBV20-1 and TRBJ2-7; weak D call: TRBD2 (5 bases). The CDR3 has 10 residues. The V end was cut by 7 bases, the J end by 8 bases, with 12 bases between. The germline CDR1 and CDR2 sequences are DFQATT and SNEGSKA (reference sequence). CDR3 nucleotide sequence: TGCAGTGTCCCGGGGTCTAAGCAGTACTTC. This gives the protein CSVPGSKQYF.

The chain links TRBV21-1 to TRBJ2-3; TRBD2, as called in the table, went unchecked against the DNA. TRBV21-1 is assigned pseudogene status. The CDR3 is made up of 18 amino acids. CDR3 sequence (DNA): TGTGCCAGCAGCACTCCCGGCGGGGGGAAAGCATACACAGATACGCAGTATTTT. Amino acid sequence: CASSTPGGGKAYTDTQYF.

The sample holds a few counts of this clone. J is TRBJ1-2 and V is TRBV30; D may be TRBD1 (5 bases). CDR3 length: 14 amino acids. Germline V gene lookup returns CDR1 GTSNPN and CDR2 SVGIG (reference sequence). V shed 6 bases and J shed 4 bases, with 18 bases lying between them. The CDR3 is CACAGTARGYGYTF. As DNA, the CDR3 is TGTGCCTGCGCCGGGACTGCACGGGGCTATGGCTACACCTTC.

V usage is TRBV3-1 (or the pseudogene TRBV3-2) and J usage is TRBJ2-1, with D perhaps matching TRBD1 (7 bases). CDR3 length equals 15 residues. The V and J ends lost 1 base and 2 bases respectively, with 9 bases between them. CDR1 is LGHDT, CDR2 YNNKEL, per germline (reference sequence). The CDR3 DNA follows: TGTGCCAGCAGCCAAGGCAGGGGGGCCTACAATGAGCAGTTCTTC. Amino acid sequence: CASSQGRGAYNEQFF.

This clone came up a few times. The chain links TRBV6-6 to TRBJ2-4; 7 bases match TRBD1. V lost 4 bases and J lost 10; bases outside the gene matches: 4. The V gene's germline CDR1 is MNHNY and CDR2 SVGAGI (reference sequence). This CDR3 is built from 12 residues. In DNA, the CDR3 is TGTGCCAGCAGTTCGGGACAGAGTATTCAGTACTTC. Translation: CASSSGQSIQYF.

The count of this clone is one. The V and J genes are TRBV6-1 and TRBJ1-1; TRBD1 is a possible D gene (6 bases). CDR1 is MNHNS and CDR2 is SASEGT in the germline V gene. CDR3 length equals 13 residues. The germline V and J ends were trimmed by 2 bases and 7 bases, with 11 bases remaining between them. For the CDR3, the DNA is TGTGCCAGCAGTGAAAGCCTCAGGGGTGAAGCTTTCTTT. Protein: CASSESLRGEAFF.

This clone was detected only a few times. The chain joins TRBV5-1 to TRBJ2-3; D gene uncertain. Germline lookup yields CDR1 SGHRS and CDR2 YFSETQ. The CDR3 contains 15 residues. V lost 2 bases to trimming and J lost 0 bases, with 10 bases between them. The CDR3 DNA follows: TGCGCCAGCAGCTTCTCGGTTTCTAGCACAGATACGCAGTATTTT. It translates to CASSFSVSSTDTQYF. Looking up the rest from reference TRBV5-1 and TRBJ2-3 gives the full variable domain: KAGVTQTPRYLIKTRGQQVTLSCSPISGHRSVSWYQQTPGQGLQFLFEYFSETQRNKGNFPGRFSGRQFSNSRSEMNVSTLELGDSALYLCASSFSVSSTDTQYFGPGTRLTVL.

J is TRBJ2-5 and V is TRBV20-1; perhaps TRBD2 as D (5 bases). The CDR3 has 11 residues. CDR1 DFQATT and CDR2 SNEGSKA come from the germline V gene (reference sequence). Trimming cost V 4 bases and J 4 bases, with 7 bases left between them. The CDR3 DNA follows: TGCAGTGCTAACGGAGGAGAGACCCAGTACTTC. It is translated as CSANGGETQYF.

This chain uses TRBV27 with TRBJ1-1; possibly TRBD1 for D (6 bases). V gave up 5 bases and J gave up 4 bases, with 14 bases separating them. The CDR3 contains 14 residues. Germline values: CDR1 MNHEY, CDR2 SMNVEV (reference sequence). Here the CDR3 DNA reads TGTGCCAGCAGTCCGCGACAGGTGGGCACTGAAGCTTTCTTT. Residues: CASSPRQVGTEAFF.

This clone showed up just once. The rearrangement joins TRBV6-5 to TRBJ2-3; no clear D. The CDR3 runs 13 residues. CDR1 is MNHEY, CDR2 SVGAGI, per germline. The V end lost 0 bases, the J end lost 2 bases, and 3 bases lay between the germline ends. The CDR3 nucleotides read TGTGCCAGCAGTTACTCGTACACAGATACGCAGTATTTT. Its translation: CASSYSYTDTQYF.

In this sample, this clone turned up once. This rearrangement joins TRBV30 to TRBJ1-5, with D tentatively TRBD1 (6 bases). The V end was cut by 3 bases, the J end by 3 bases, with 21 bases between. The germline V gene has CDR1 GTSNPN and CDR2 SVGIG (reference sequence). The CDR3 extends over 17 amino acids. In DNA, the CDR3 is TGTGCCTGGAGCGAAAACCGGGACACCTCTTTCAATCAGCCCCAGCATTTT. Protein product: CAWSENRDTSFNQPQHF. Full variable domain (remainder filled in from reference TRBV30 and TRBJ1-5): SQTIHQWPATLVQPVGSPLSLECTVEGTSNPNLYWYRQAAGRGLQLLFYSVGIGQISSEVPQNLSASRPQDRQFILSSKKLLLSDSGFYLCAWSENRDTSFNQPQHFGDGTRLSIL.

In its sample, this clone was seen once. The chain recombines TRBV15 with TRBJ1-1; 7 positions agree with TRBD1. The CDR3 runs 11 residues. The J segment lost 6 bases and the V segment lost 7 bases, leaving 2 bases of the junction unmatched. Germline values: CDR1 LNHNV, CDR2 YYDKDF (reference sequence). The CDR3 DNA reads TGTGCCACCACCCAGGGGGCTGAAGCTTTCTTT. It yields the protein CATTQGAEAFF.

The rearrangement links TRBV7-2 to TRBJ2-1, with D possibly TRBD1 on 5 matching bases. Germline CDR1 reads SGHTA; CDR2 reads FQGNSA. The V gene lost 5 bases and the J gene lost 6 bases, with 14 bases spanning the gap. This CDR3 is 14 amino acids long. The CDR3 is CASSPTRQSNEQFF. The CDR3 coding sequence is TGTGCCAGCAGCCCCACCAGACAGTCCAATGAGCAGTTCTTC.

This clone turned up a few times. The rearrangement joins TRBV28 to TRBJ1-1, with unresolved D. Germline-derived CDR1 and CDR2 are MDHEN and SYDVKM. The CDR3 has 13 amino acids. Trimming left V 8 bases short and J 1 base short, with 11 bases between. CDR3 sequence: CASLYLKNTEAFF. The CDR3, as DNA: TGTGCCAGCCTCTATTTAAAGAACACTGAAGCTTTCTTT.

The rearrangement uses TRBV5-1 and TRBJ1-1; D ambiguous. CDR3 length: 13 amino acids. With 5 bases removed from V and 2 bases from J, the gap between germline ends came to 10 bases. Germline values: CDR1 SGHRS, CDR2 YFSETQ. The DNA of the CDR3 is TGCGCCAGCAGGAAGCAGGATAACACTGAAGCTTTCTTT. It codes for CASRKQDNTEAFF.

The rearrangement links TRBV30 to TRBJ1-1; D is possibly TRBD1 (6 bases). CDR1 is GTSNPN and CDR2 is SVGIG in the germline V gene (reference sequence). The V and J ends lost 3 bases and 6 bases respectively, with 14 bases between them. The CDR3 runs to 13 residues. CDR3 sequence: CAWRQPQGPEAFF. Written as DNA, the CDR3 is TGTGCCTGGAGACAACCACAGGGCCCTGAAGCTTTCTTT. Full variable domain (remainder filled in from reference TRBV30 and TRBJ1-1): SQTIHQWPATLVQPVGSPLSLECTVEGTSNPNLYWYRQAAGRGLQLLFYSVGIGQISSEVPQNLSASRPQDRQFILSSKKLLLSDSGFYLCAWRQPQGPEAFFGQGTRLTVV.

The count of this clone is one. V and J are TRBV6-2 or TRBV6-3 and TRBJ2-7, with D possibly being TRBD1 (5 bases). Trimming removed 3 bases from V and 7 bases from J, with 19 bases in between. The CDR3 has 15 residues. The germline gives CDR1 MNHEY, CDR2 SVGEGT. The DNA for the CDR3 is TGTGCCAGCAGTTATCAGGGCAGGTTGCATGAGGAGCAGTACTTC. This encodes CASSYQGRLHEEQYF.

The sample holds a few counts of this clone. V usage is TRBV7-3 and J usage is TRBJ2-6; 8 bases are shared with TRBD1. V lost 5 bases to trimming and J lost 2 bases; unmatched junction nucleotides: 11. The CDR3 totals 18 residues. CDR1 is SGHTA, CDR2 FQGTGA, per germline. As DNA, the CDR3 is TGTGCCAGCAGCCCCAGTCCCGGGACAGGTGCTGGGGCCAACGTCCTGACTTTC. It translates to CASSPSPGTGAGANVLTF. Looking up the rest from reference TRBV7-3 and TRBJ2-6 gives the full variable domain: GAGVSQTPSNKVTEKGKYVELRCDPISGHTALYWYRQSLGQGPEFLIYFQGTGAADDSGLPNDRFFAVRPEGSVSTLKIQRTERGDSAVYLCASSPSPGTGAGANVLTFGAGSRLTVL.

The genes are TRBV11-2 and TRBJ2-5, with 7 nucleotides matching TRBD2. CDR1 SGHAT and CDR2 FQNNGV come from the germline V gene. The CDR3 covers 18 residues. Germline trimming cut 1 base from V and 6 bases from J; bases unmatched to any gene: 17. CDR3 DNA: TGTGCCAGCAGCTTAGCGTCTAGCGGCCTTCTCCGCAAGAAGACCCAGTACTTC. Its protein is CASSLASSGLLRKKTQYF.

The sample holds one count of this clone. In the same sample, other DNA sequences code for this CDR3. The genes are TRBV27 and TRBJ1-2, with D perhaps TRBD1 (5 bases). Trimming removed 6 bases at V and 3 bases at J, with 11 bases between. CDR1 and CDR2 from the germline V gene are MNHEY and SMNVEV (reference sequence). The CDR3 totals 13 residues. The CDR3 here is CASSLSGDYGYTF. Here the CDR3 DNA reads TGTGCCAGCAGCCTCTCGGGGGACTATGGCTACACCTTC.

The chain is built from TRBV19 and TRBJ1-4; D gene unclear. The V end was cut by 7 bases, the J end by 8 bases, with 20 bases between. The length of the CDR3 is 15 residues. Germline lookup yields CDR1 LNHDA and CDR2 SQIVND (reference sequence). Here the CDR3 DNA reads TGTGCCAGTACCCCTGGAGGCGCCTCGGGGGAAAAACTGTTTTTT. Translating gives CASTPGGASGEKLFF.

This chain joins TRBV5-6 and TRBJ1-1; D is unresolved. The germline gives CDR1 SGHDT, CDR2 YYEEEE. This CDR3 has 15 residues. Between the trimmed V and J ends, which lost 2 bases and 5 bases, there was a span of 16 bases. CDR3 nucleotide sequence: TGTGCCAGCAGCTTCCTCTCAGCCGCGGGGACTGAAGCTTTCTTT. It specifies CASSFLSAAGTEAFF.

In this sample, this clone turned up once. This chain uses TRBV6-6 with TRBJ2-5, with a possible D match to TRBD2 (6 bases). The CDR3 consists of 14 residues. The germline CDR1 and CDR2 sequences are MNHNY and SVGAGI (reference sequence). V was cut by 7 bases and J by 5 bases, with 17 bases left in between. CDR3 bases: TGTGCCAGCACCGACCCAGGAGGGACCGAGACCCAGTACTTC. Residues: CASTDPGGTETQYF.

The chain carries TRBV9 and TRBJ2-3; 8 bases fit TRBD2. This CDR3 spans 16 amino acids. V lost 4 bases to trimming and J lost 0 bases; unmatched junction nucleotides: 7. CDR1 and CDR2 (germline): SGDLS, YYNGEE. As DNA, the CDR3 is TGTGCCAGCAGCCAGATAGCGGGACAAAGCACAGATACGCAGTATTTT. Its translation is CASSQIAGQSTDTQYF.